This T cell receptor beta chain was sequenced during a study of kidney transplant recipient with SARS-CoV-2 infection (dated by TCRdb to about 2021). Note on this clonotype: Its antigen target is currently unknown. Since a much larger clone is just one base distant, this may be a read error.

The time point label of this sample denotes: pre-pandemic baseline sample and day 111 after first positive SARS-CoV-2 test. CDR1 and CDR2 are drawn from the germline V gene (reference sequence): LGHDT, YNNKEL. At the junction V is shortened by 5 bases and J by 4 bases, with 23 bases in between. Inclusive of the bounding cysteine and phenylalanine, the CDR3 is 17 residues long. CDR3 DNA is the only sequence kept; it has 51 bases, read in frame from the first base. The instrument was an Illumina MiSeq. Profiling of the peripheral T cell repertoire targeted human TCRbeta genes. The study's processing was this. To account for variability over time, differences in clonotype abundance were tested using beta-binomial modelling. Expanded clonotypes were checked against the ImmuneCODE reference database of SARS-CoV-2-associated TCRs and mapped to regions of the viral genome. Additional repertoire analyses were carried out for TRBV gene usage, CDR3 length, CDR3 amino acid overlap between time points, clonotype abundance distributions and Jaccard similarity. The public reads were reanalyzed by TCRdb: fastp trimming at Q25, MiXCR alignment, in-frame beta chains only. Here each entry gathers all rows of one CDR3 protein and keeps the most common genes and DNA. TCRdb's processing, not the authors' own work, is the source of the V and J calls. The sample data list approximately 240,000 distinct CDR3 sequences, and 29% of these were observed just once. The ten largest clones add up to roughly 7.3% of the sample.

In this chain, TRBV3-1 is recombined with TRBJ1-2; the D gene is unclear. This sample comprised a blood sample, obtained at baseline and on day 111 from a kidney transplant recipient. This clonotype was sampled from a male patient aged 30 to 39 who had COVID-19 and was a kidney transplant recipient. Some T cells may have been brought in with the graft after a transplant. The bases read TGTGCCAGCAGCTTTGGATCCACCCTTCGAAGGACCTATGGCTACACCTTC. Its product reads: CASSFGSTLRRTYGYTF.